This T cell receptor beta chain came from a study of human T cells and chemical hapten exposure. In the study overall: Mainly, slight library volume differences in the pool made TCR yields vary.

Trimming left V 8 bases short and J 5 bases short, with 12 bases between. CDR1 and CDR2 (germline): MNHEY, SVGAGI. This CDR3 contains 12 residues. Time point given: healthy volunteer bleed at 2 weeks. Extraction of total RNA was performed on unfractionated whole blood. TCRdb recomputed calls from the RACE reads with MiXCR, one row per CDR3 protein. The sample contains approximately 97,000 distinct CDR3 sequences, approximately 10% of which appear only once. The source material was whole blood. The V call is TRBV6-5, the J call TRBJ1-2; possibly TRBD1 for D (5 bases). This TCR was recovered from a female donor in good health. Some clones in this sample may be carry-over from other donors' samples. The CDR3: CASSMQGYGYTF. The CDR3 DNA reads as TGTGCCAGCTCTATGCAGGGTTATGGCTACACCTTC.